This TCR beta chain was obtained from a study of T cell responses to AZD1222 COVID-19 vaccine. Profiled with immunoSEQ multiplex PCR; TCRdb holds only in-frame clones, not every one. In the table there are roughly 150,000 clones, roughly nine tenths of which are singletons. This CDR3 contains 15 residues. Germline-derived CDR1 and CDR2 are LGHNA and YNFKEQ. V lost 0 bases to trimming and J lost 8 bases, with 14 bases between them. This receptor was identified in an adult who received the AZD1222 COVID-19 vaccine. The input for sequencing was peripheral blood, taken 28 days after the second AZD1222 dose. This chain uses TRBV4-2 with TRBJ2-4; D might be TRBD1 (5 bases). The CDR3 region is CASSQDRQGWDIQYF. The CDR3 bases are TGTGCCAGCAGCCAAGATCGGCAGGGATGGGACATTCAGTACTTC.